This entry lists 19 T cell receptor beta chains sequenced from one sample in a study of T cell repertoires in cytomegalovirus infection. TCRdb itself ran the reads through MiXCR, one entry per CDR3 protein. The sample gives around 530,000 distinct CDR3 sequences, 26% of which show up once; approximately 13% is in the top ten. The sequencing sample was made of PBMCs. Receptors originate from a human donor in good health (CMV status not recorded). Some clones in this sample may be carry-over from other donors' samples.

This clonotype came up a few times. The chain joins TRBV7-8 to TRBJ2-7, with 12 bases lining up with TRBD2. With V trimmed by 5 bases and J by 2 bases, 4 bases remained unmatched. Germline CDR1 reads SGHVS; CDR2 reads FQNEAQ. The CDR3 is 15 amino acids. The DNA for the CDR3 is TGTGCCAGCAGCATCTGGACTAGCGGGGCCTACGAGCAGTACTTC. Protein sequence: CASSIWTSGAYEQYF.

This clonotype has more than one count but fewer than ten. V and J are TRBV6-2 or TRBV6-3 and TRBJ2-3, with 9 bases fitting TRBD2. Germline trimming cut 4 bases from V and 6 bases from J; bases unmatched to any gene: 11. The CDR3 covers 16 residues. The germline gives CDR1 MNHEY, CDR2 SVGEGT. CDR3 sequence (DNA): TGTGCCAGCAGTTCCCGGAGACTAGCGGCTTCGGATACGCAGTATTTT. This gives the protein CASSSRRLAASDTQYF.

The chain is built from TRBV12-3 or TRBV12-4 and TRBJ1-5; D possibly corresponds to TRBD1 (5 bases). Between the trimmed V and J ends, which lost 4 bases and 6 bases, there was a span of 13 bases. The length of the CDR3 is 14 residues. The CDR3 coding sequence is TGTGCCAGCAGTTGGGGGATTAGGGTTCAGCCCCAGCATTTT. Its protein product is CASSWGIRVQPQHF.

There are a few counts of this clonotype. The CDR3 DNA is TGTGCCAGTAGTATAGGACAGGCCGCCGGCTACACCTTC. As protein: CASSIGQAAGYTF. The chain couples TRBV19 to TRBJ1-2; perhaps TRBD1 as D (6 bases). Germline-derived CDR1 and CDR2 are LNHDA and SQIVND (reference sequence). The CDR3 consists of 13 residues. Trimming shortened V by 1 base and J by 8 bases, and 11 bases separated the two germline ends. Using reference TRBV19 and TRBJ1-2 for the parts outside the CDR3, the full variable domain is DGGITQSPKYLFRKEGQNVTLSCEQNLNHDAMYWYRQDPGQGLRLIYYSQIVNDFQKGDIAEGYSVSREKKESFPLTVTSAQKNPTAFYLCASSIGQAAGYTFGSGTRLTVV.

This clonotype was seen once. The genes are TRBV7-8 and TRBJ1-5; D remains unclear. With 1 base removed from V and 0 bases from J, the gap between germline ends came to 13 bases. The CDR3 has 17 amino acids. Germline-derived CDR1 and CDR2 are SGHVS and FQNEAQ. The CDR3 region has the DNA TGTGCCAGCAGCTTAGTGCGGCGGACTGATAGCAATCAGCCCCAGCATTTT. Translating gives CASSLVRRTDSNQPQHF.

This sequence joins TRBV10-3 and TRBJ1-2, with D possibly being TRBD1 (6 bases). Germline CDR1 reads ENHRY; CDR2 reads SYGVKD. The V gene lost 3 bases and the J gene lost 4 bases, with 6 bases spanning the gap. This CDR3 contains 12 residues. CDR3 nucleotide sequence: TGTGCCATCAGTGAACAGGGCTATGGCTACACCTTC. Translated: CAISEQGYGYTF.

The sample holds many counts of this clonotype. This sequence joins TRBV28 and TRBJ2-7; 7 bases map to TRBD1. V was clipped by 5 bases and J by 1 base; unmatched bases: 5. CDR1 and CDR2 (germline): MDHEN, SYDVKM. The CDR3 has 14 amino acids. The CDR3 reads CASSPGGKSYEQYV. In nucleotides, the CDR3 is TGTGCCAGCAGTCCAGGGGGAAAATCCTACGAGCAGTACGTC.

Notes on this clonotype: This may arise from a read error, as a much more abundant clone is one base away. The chain has TRBV7-8 and TRBJ2-1; the D is unclear. V dropped 2 bases and J dropped 9 bases, with 14 bases sitting between them. CDR1 and CDR2 from the germline V gene are SGHVS and FQNEAQ. This CDR3 spans 14 amino acids. CDR3 loop: CASSLTRSEGEQFF. The CDR3 DNA reads as TGTGCCAGCAGCTTAACTCGGTCGGAAGGTGAGCAGTTCTTC.

This rearrangement joins TRBV6-6 to TRBJ1-4; a weak D match, TRBD1 (5 bases). Germline V gene sequence: CDR1 MNHNY, CDR2 SVGAGI (reference sequence). V was shortened by 2 bases and J by 6 bases, with 13 bases between the two germline ends. The CDR3 extends over 15 amino acids. The CDR3 DNA is TGTGCCAGCAGTTACATTCCAGGGTCGGATGAAAAACTGTTTTTT. This gives the protein CASSYIPGSDEKLFF.

Concerning this clonotype itself: Relative to the germline gene, one junction end is altered; a read error may explain this. This chain joins TRBV5-3 and TRBJ2-1; 9 bases match TRBD2. TRBV5-3 is reported as an ORF; its role is uncertain. The CDR3 contains 17 residues. DNA of the CDR3: TGTGCCAGCAGCTTTGGGGGGGGGCTAGCGGGGCTGGGTGAGCAGTTCTTC. It codes for CASSFGGGLAGLGEQFF.

This clonotype was seen ten or more times. This chain uses TRBV7-8 with TRBJ2-5; D not certain. Germline V lookup: CDR1 SGHVS, CDR2 FQNEAQ. The CDR3 sequence is 14 residues long. Trimming removed 1 base from V and 3 bases from J, with 9 bases in between. The CDR3, as DNA: TGTGCCAGCAGCTTAGGCTGGCCCGAAGAGACCCAGTACTTC. Its protein product is CASSLGWPEETQYF.

This clonotype has only a few counts. J is TRBJ2-1 and V is TRBV12-5; D might be TRBD1 (5 bases). CDR3 length: 14 residues. Germline CDR1 LGHNT, CDR2 FRNRAP. V gave up 2 bases and J gave up 6 bases, with 11 bases separating them. The CDR3 sequence: CASGLLPQGNEQFF. In nucleotides, the CDR3 is TGTGCTAGTGGTTTGTTACCCCAGGGCAATGAGCAGTTCTTC.

The sample holds a few counts of this clonotype. This chain uses TRBV28 with TRBJ2-3, with 8 bases lining up with TRBD1. V lost 2 bases, J lost 6 bases, and 1 base stayed unmatched. The germline V gene has CDR1 MDHEN and CDR2 SYDVKM. The CDR3 length is 13 residues. The CDR3 loop reads CASSLRTGDTQYF. In DNA, the CDR3 is TGTGCCAGCAGTTTACGGACAGGGGATACGCAGTATTTT.

This rearrangement joins TRBV27 to TRBJ2-1, with 8 bases matching TRBD1. The germline gives CDR1 MNHEY, CDR2 SMNVEV (reference sequence). This CDR3 contains 13 residues. V trimming: 4 bases; J trimming: 9 bases; junction bases outside the gene matches: 5. The CDR3 spells CASSSTRGLEQFF. The CDR3, as DNA: TGTGCCAGCAGTTCAACCAGGGGGCTTGAGCAGTTCTTC.

This chain uses TRBV27 with TRBJ2-3, with 9 bases fitting TRBD1. Germline lookup yields CDR1 MNHEY and CDR2 SMNVEV (reference sequence). Trimming removed 5 bases from V and 1 base from J; junction bases left unmatched: 13. The CDR3 runs to 18 residues. CDR3 sequence (DNA): TGTGCCAGCAGTACTCGACAGGGGGGCGGCCTTCGCACAGATACGCAGTATTTT. Its protein is CASSTRQGGGLRTDTQYF.

The chain couples TRBV11-2 to TRBJ2-1; the D gene could be TRBD1 or TRBD2 (5 bases each). The CDR3 runs to 16 residues. V lost 4 bases and J lost 4, with 17 bases in between. Germline assignment: CDR1 SGHAT and CDR2 FQNNGV. CDR3 residues: CASSSRWGMGYNEQFF. The CDR3 region has the DNA TGTGCCAGCAGCTCCCGTTGGGGGATGGGGTACAATGAGCAGTTCTTC. Using reference TRBV11-2 and TRBJ2-1 for the parts outside the CDR3, the full variable domain is EAGVAQSPRYKIIEKRQSVAFWCNPISGHATLYWYQQILGQGPKLLIQFQNNGVVDDSQLPKDRFSAERLKGVDSTLKIQPAKLEDSAVYLCASSSRWGMGYNEQFFGPGTRLTVL.

V is TRBV7-3 and J is TRBJ2-5; 7 bases fit TRBD2. Germline V lookup: CDR1 SGHTA, CDR2 FQGTGA. The CDR3 covers 15 residues. V lost 2 bases and J lost 5; bases outside the gene matches: 8. In DNA, the CDR3 is TGTGCCAGCAGCTTATCGGTGGGGGGAGGGGAGACCCAGTACTTC. Translated, it gives CASSLSVGGGETQYF.

This clonotype was seen at least ten times. The V and J genes are TRBV7-2 and TRBJ1-2, with D perhaps matching TRBD1 (6 bases). This CDR3 region has 15 residues. V was shortened by 2 bases and J by 13 bases, with 23 bases between the two germline ends. Per the germline V gene, CDR1 is SGHTA and CDR2 is FQGNSA. The chain's CDR3 is CASSLIPGTGMGSTF. The CDR3 DNA is TGTGCCAGCAGCTTAATCCCAGGAACAGGGATGGGGAGCACCTTC.

This clonotype was seen only once. The chain uses TRBV20-1 and TRBJ1-1; a weak D match, TRBD1 (6 bases). Per germline, CDR1 DFQATT and CDR2 SNEGSKA (reference sequence). This CDR3 is built from 14 residues. Deletions cut 0 bases from V and 0 bases from J, with 8 bases between. The CDR3 region has the DNA TGCAGTGCTAGAGAGGACAGTATGAACACTGAAGCTTTCTTT. Translating it yields CSAREDSMNTEAFF.